This T cell receptor (beta chain) is from a study of cytomegalovirus exposure and HLA in healthy donors. Vbeta (60) and Jbeta (13) primers were used in the PCR. Method: immunoSEQ multiplex PCR; TCRdb's copy keeps in-frame clones and lacks some. The table records 130,000 to 150,000 clones, just under 85% of them present only once. The CDR3 consists of 14 residues. Per germline, CDR1 LNHDA and CDR2 SQIVND (reference sequence). With 5 bases clipped from V and 6 bases from J, the junction kept 6 bases outside the gene matches. The sequenced material came from PBMCs. The chain combines TRBV19 with TRBJ2-3; 9 nucleotides match TRBD1. The sequence was obtained from a woman aged 55-70 years in good health and CMV-seropositive. The CDR3 bases are TGTGCCAGTAGTCTCCGGACAGGGGCGGATACGCAGTATTTT. Protein: CASSLRTGADTQYF.